The T cell receptor beta chain under discussion was sequenced for a study of T cell responses to AZD1222 COVID-19 vaccine. Method: immunoSEQ multiplex PCR; TCRdb's copy keeps in-frame clones and lacks some. Among approximately 150,000 clones, around 93% were seen once, and the ten largest hold roughly 3.8%. There are 16 residues in the CDR3. Between the trimmed V and J ends, which lost 6 bases and 4 bases, there was a span of 21 bases. Per germline, CDR1 LGHDT and CDR2 YNNKEL (reference sequence). The chain uses TRBV3-1 (or the pseudogene TRBV3-2) and TRBJ1-2; tentative D call: TRBD1 (6 bases). The receptor was derived from an adult who received the AZD1222 COVID-19 vaccine. The sequences come from peripheral blood, collected 28 days after the second AZD1222 dose. CDR3 protein: CASSLKGGRIGYGYTF. The CDR3 region has the DNA TGTGCCAGCAGTCTAAAAGGGGGTAGGATTGGCTATGGCTACACCTTC.